The rows below give T cell receptor beta chains drawn from one sample of a study of blood T cells in healthy people across ages. A single record per CDR3 protein comes from TCRdb applying MiXCR to the 5' RACE reads. The table records 1.6 million or so distinct CDR3 sequences, about 31% of them present only once. The specimen was blood. These receptors were taken from a woman in her thirties in good health. CDR3s include the opening cysteine and the closing phenylalanine or tryptophan. The D gene is left open where the match is weak. A clone size is listed for some rows: how often the clone was seen (once, few, many), or a class if it is expanded.

CDR3: CASSQNRGVRSYEQYF
DNA: TGTGCCAGCAGCCAGAACCGAGGGGTGAGGTCCTACGAGCAGTACTTC
size: few
D: NA
V: TRBV3-1
J: TRBJ2-7

CDR3: CASSQVPGTGVSEQYF
DNA: TGTGCCAGCAGCCAAGTCCCCGGGACAGGGGTTTCCGAGCAGTACTTC
size: few
D: TRBD1
V: TRBV3-1
J: TRBJ2-7

CDR3: CSVGEGYGYTF
DNA: TGCAGCGTTGGCGAGGGGTATGGCTACACCTTC
size: many
D: NA
V: TRBV29-1
J: TRBJ1-2

CDR3: CASSLGVHRPQHF
DNA: TGTGCCAGCAGCTTGGGGGTGCATCGGCCCCAGCATTTT
size: NA
D: NA
V: TRBV7-2
J: TRBJ1-5

CDR3: CSVAPPDEQFF
DNA: TGCAGCGTTGCCCCCCCCGATGAGCAGTTCTTC
size: NA
D: NA
V: TRBV29-1
J: TRBJ2-1

CDR3: CASSPREGYGYGYTF
DNA: TGTGCCAGCAGCCCCCGGGAAGGGTACGGCTATGGCTACACCTTC
size: NA
D: NA
V: TRBV7-9
J: TRBJ1-2

CDR3: CASETRRGSTDTQYF
DNA: TGTGCCAGCGAGACTAGAAGGGGGTCGACAGATACGCAGTATTTT
size: few
D: NA
V: TRBV13
J: TRBJ2-3

CDR3: CASSQADRNTEAFF
DNA: TGCGCCAGCAGCCAAGCGGATAGAAACACTGAAGCTTTCTTT
size: few
D: NA
V: TRBV4-1
J: TRBJ1-1

CDR3: CASSLGTGLSGANVLTF
DNA: TGTGCCAGCAGCTTAGGGACAGGATTATCTGGGGCCAACGTCCTGACTTTC
size: NA
D: TRBD1
V: TRBV7-9
J: TRBJ2-6

CDR3: CAWSGTGLPDTQYF
DNA: TGTGCCTGGTCCGGGACAGGGTTACCAGATACGCAGTATTTT
size: NA
D: TRBD1
V: TRBV30
J: TRBJ2-3

CDR3: CAISESRSSGGIYNEQFF
DNA: TGTGCCATCAGTGAGTCGCGGTCTAGCGGGGGGATTTACAATGAGCAGTTCTTC
size: few
D: TRBD2
V: TRBV10-3
J: TRBJ2-1

CDR3: CAISPAGTGAFNEQFF
DNA: TGTGCCATCAGCCCCGCCGGGACAGGGGCGTTTAATGAGCAGTTCTTC
size: NA
D: TRBD1
V: TRBV10-3
J: TRBJ2-1

CDR3: CTSSSGTAYNEQFF
DNA: TGCACCAGCAGCTCCGGGACAGCCTACAATGAGCAGTTCTTC
size: NA
D: TRBD1
V: TRBV5-1
J: TRBJ2-1

CDR3: CASSSPPGQGTYTF
DNA: TGTGCCAGCAGTTCCCCTCCGGGACAGGGGACCTACACCTTC
size: few
D: TRBD1
V: TRBV28
J: TRBJ1-2

CDR3: CSVGQGQGYTF
DNA: TGCAGCGTTGGACAGGGCCAGGGCTACACCTTC
size: NA
D: TRBD1
V: TRBV29-1
J: TRBJ1-2

CDR3: CASSSNIAGAPNESSYNEQFF
DNA: TGTGCCAGCAGTTCAAACATAGCGGGAGCACCGAACGAAAGCTCCTACAATGAGCAGTTCTTC
size: NA
D: TRBD2
V: TRBV27
J: TRBJ2-1

CDR3: CASSLGGGESSYEQYF
DNA: TGCGCCAGCAGCTTGGGTGGGGGCGAGAGCTCCTACGAGCAGTACTTC
size: once
D: NA
V: TRBV5-1
J: TRBJ2-7

CDR3: CASSTTGGTEKLFF
DNA: TGTGCCAGCAGTACTACAGGGGGCACTGAAAAACTGTTTTTT
size: few
D: TRBD1
V: TRBV28
J: TRBJ1-4

CDR3: CASSQDGGLAVGELFF
DNA: TGCGCCAGCAGCCAAGATGGGGGACTAGCGGTCGGGGAGCTGTTTTTT
size: NA
D: TRBD2
V: TRBV4-1
J: TRBJ2-2

CDR3: CAISGPVGAQGQPQHF
DNA: TGTGCCATCAGTGGTCCCGTGGGTGCCCAAGGCCAGCCCCAGCATTTT
size: NA
D: NA
V: TRBV10-3
J: TRBJ1-5

CDR3: CASSQIIKQGINYGYTF
DNA: TGTGCCAGCAGCCAGATTATAAAACAGGGAATTAACTATGGCTACACCTTC
size: NA
D: NA
V: TRBV7-9
J: TRBJ1-2

CDR3: CASSGFGELEQYF
DNA: TGCGCCAGCAGCGGCTTTGGCGAGCTAGAGCAGTACTTC
size: NA
D: NA
V: TRBV5-1
J: TRBJ2-5

CDR3: CASSLGIGQGVEQYF
DNA: TGTGCCAGCAGCTTGGGTATTGGACAGGGGGTCGAGCAGTACTTC
size: NA
D: TRBD1
V: TRBV5-6
J: TRBJ2-7

CDR3: CASSPTGGVTEAFF
DNA: TGTGCCAGCAGCCCCACAGGGGGCGTCACTGAAGCTTTCTTT
size: few
D: TRBD1
V: TRBV7-3
J: TRBJ1-1

CDR3: CASSKGYEQFF
DNA: TGTGCCAGCAGCAAGGGGTATGAGCAGTTCTTC
size: NA
D: NA
V: TRBV12-3/TRBV12-4
J: TRBJ2-1

CDR3: CASSLAGTGPQPQHF
DNA: TGTGCCAGCAGCTTAGCGGGGACAGGGCCTCAGCCCCAGCATTTT
size: NA
D: TRBD1
V: TRBV11-2
J: TRBJ1-5

CDR3: CASSLGASLAETQYF
DNA: TGTGCCAGCAGTTTAGGGGCCTCCTTGGCGGAGACCCAGTACTTC
size: few
D: NA
V: TRBV12-3/TRBV12-4
J: TRBJ2-5

CDR3: CASSLVGTSGKETQYF
DNA: TGTGCCAGCAGCTTAGTCGGGACTAGCGGAAAAGAGACCCAGTACTTC
size: NA
D: TRBD2
V: TRBV7-9
J: TRBJ2-5

CDR3: CASSSRDSPPYEQYF
DNA: TGTGCCAGCAGTTCCCGGGACAGTCCCCCCTACGAGCAGTACTTC
size: NA
D: TRBD1
V: TRBV6-5
J: TRBJ2-7

CDR3: CASSVPRGYGYTF
DNA: TGTGCCAGCAGTGTCCCCAGGGGGTATGGCTACACCTTC
size: few
D: TRBD1
V: TRBV6-1
J: TRBJ1-2

CDR3: CASSLRDSSNEKLFF
DNA: TGTGCCAGCAGTCTCCGGGACAGTAGCAATGAAAAACTGTTTTTT
size: NA
D: TRBD1
V: TRBV28
J: TRBJ1-4

CDR3: CSVSREAETQYF
DNA: TGCAGCGTCAGCAGGGAGGCAGAGACCCAGTACTTC
size: many
D: NA
V: TRBV29-1
J: TRBJ2-5

CDR3: CSVLRPGQRQETQYF
DNA: TGCAGCGTTCTTCGGCCGGGACAGAGACAAGAGACCCAGTACTTC
size: few
D: TRBD1
V: TRBV29-1
J: TRBJ2-5

CDR3: CASKGVPTETQYF
DNA: TGCGCCAGCAAGGGGGTCCCTACGGAGACCCAGTACTTC
size: few
D: NA
V: TRBV10-2
J: TRBJ2-5

CDR3: CASGERGLYYGYTF
DNA: TGTGCCAGCGGAGAAAGGGGGCTCTACTATGGCTACACCTTC
size: many
D: TRBD1
V: TRBV27
J: TRBJ1-2

CDR3: CASSSTGTLWAFF
DNA: TGCGCCAGCAGCTCGACAGGAACTCTGTGGGCTTTCTTT
size: NA
D: NA
V: TRBV5-1
J: TRBJ1-1

CDR3: CAGSDRNSNQPQHF
DNA: TGTGCCGGCAGTGACAGGAATAGCAATCAGCCCCAGCATTTT
size: NA
D: NA
V: TRBV2
J: TRBJ1-5

CDR3: CASSFQPGQVQETQYF
DNA: TGCGCCAGCAGCTTCCAACCGGGACAAGTCCAAGAGACCCAGTACTTC
size: NA
D: NA
V: TRBV5-1
J: TRBJ2-5

CDR3: CANSQAGGGGTGELFF
DNA: TGTGCCAACAGCCAAGCAGGAGGGGGCGGGACCGGGGAGCTGTTTTTT
size: NA
D: NA
V: TRBV3-1
J: TRBJ2-2

CDR3: CASSPEDSAVGQPQHF
DNA: TGCGCCAGCAGCCCCGAGGACTCGGCGGTGGGACAGCCCCAGCATTTT
size: NA
D: NA
V: TRBV4-1
J: TRBJ1-5

CDR3: CASSQDPSGGNEQFF
DNA: TGCGCCAGCAGCCAAGATCCCAGCGGGGGCAATGAGCAGTTCTTC
size: many
D: TRBD2
V: TRBV4-1
J: TRBJ2-1

CDR3: CASSRAENEKLFF
DNA: TGTGCCAGCAGCAGGGCAGAAAATGAAAAACTGTTTTTT
size: few
D: NA
V: TRBV7-2
J: TRBJ1-4

CDR3: CASSLRGLLTDTQYF
DNA: TGCGCCAGCAGCTTAAGAGGGCTTCTCACAGATACGCAGTATTTT
size: few
D: NA
V: TRBV5-1
J: TRBJ2-3

CDR3: CSVVRDQANYGYTF
DNA: TGCAGCGTTGTTCGGGACCAAGCTAACTATGGCTACACCTTC
size: many
D: NA
V: TRBV29-1
J: TRBJ1-2

CDR3: CASSSLTAEDTQYF
DNA: TGTGCCAGCAGCTCCTTGACAGCGGAGGATACGCAGTATTTT
size: few
D: NA
V: TRBV7-9
J: TRBJ2-3